This entry lists 9 T cell receptor beta chains sequenced from one sample in a study of T cell repertoires in cytomegalovirus infection. From the reads, TCRdb called clonotypes with MiXCR, one entry per CDR3 protein. Here the sample spans 600,000 to 700,000 distinct CDR3 sequences, around 32% being singletons. These receptors have no known antigen. The sequencing used cultured PBMCs, collected from culture after CMV antigen stimulation. All receptors derive from a human donor in good health (CMV status not recorded). Some clones in this sample may be carry-over from other donors' samples.

The chain combines TRBV14 with TRBJ2-1; D call uncertain. The CDR3 is 12 amino acids. Germline loops: CDR1 SGHDN, CDR2 FVKESK. The V end lost 1 base, the J end lost 8 bases, and 6 bases lay between the germline ends. The CDR3 spells CASSQGWDEQFF. The CDR3 DNA sequence: TGTGCCAGCAGCCAAGGATGGGATGAGCAGTTCTTC.

This clonotype was counted ten times or more. The chain has TRBV7-2 and TRBJ1-5; D unclear. Germline CDR1 is SGHTA and CDR2 is FQGNSA. This CDR3 has 14 residues. The V gene lost 2 bases and the J gene lost 4 bases, with 9 bases spanning the gap. CDR3 coding DNA: TGTGCCAGCAGCTTAAACCCGTCTAATCAGCCCCAGCATTTT. Translating it yields CASSLNPSNQPQHF.

V is TRBV7-2 and J is TRBJ2-7, with 9 bases matching TRBD2. The CDR3 sequence is 15 residues long. Germline V gene sequence: CDR1 SGHTA, CDR2 FQGNSA. V lost 4 bases and J lost 1; bases outside the gene matches: 5. The CDR3 reads CASSSRLAESYEQYF. The CDR3 DNA is TGTGCCAGCAGCTCCAGACTAGCGGAGTCCTACGAGCAGTACTTC.

This chain links TRBV29-1 with TRBJ2-4; a weak D match, TRBD2 (6 bases). The CDR3 consists of 14 residues. Per germline, CDR1 SQVTM and CDR2 ANQGSEA. The V end lost 7 bases, the J end lost 6 bases, and 19 bases lay between the germline ends. The CDR3: CSARGGMRGNIQYF. The CDR3 coding sequence is TGCAGCGCCCGGGGTGGTATGCGGGGAAACATTCAGTACTTC. The variable domain in full, completed from reference TRBV29-1 and TRBJ2-4, reads SAVISQKPSRDICQRGTSLTIQCQVDSQVTMMFWYRQQPGQSLTLIATANQGSEATYESGFVIDKFPISRPNLTFSTLTVSNMSPEDSSIYLCSARGGMRGNIQYFGAGTRLSVL.

This sequence joins TRBV2 and TRBJ1-2; D ambiguous. The germline V and J ends were trimmed by 1 base and 2 bases, with 11 bases remaining between them. The CDR3 spans 15 residues. In germline, CDR1 is SNHLY, CDR2 FYNNEI. The CDR3 is CASSEGVRSNYGYTF. The CDR3 coding sequence is TGTGCCAGCAGTGAAGGGGTCAGATCAAACTATGGCTACACCTTC.

The table lists this clonotype with a count of one. The V call is TRBV12-3 or TRBV12-4, the J call TRBJ2-1; D perhaps matches TRBD1 (5 bases). There are 13 residues in the CDR3. Trimming took 6 bases from V and 5 from J, leaving 11 bases between them. In nucleotides, the CDR3 is TGTGCCAGCAGCAAGTTGGGGCACAATGAGCAGTTCTTC. It is translated as CASSKLGHNEQFF.

There are many counts of this clonotype. The gene calls are TRBV7-2 and TRBJ1-2; D is ambiguous. Germline V gene sequence: CDR1 SGHTA, CDR2 FQGNSA. Trimming stripped 1 base from V and 4 bases from J, with 4 bases between. The CDR3 has 12 amino acids. CDR3 in DNA: TGTGCCAGCAGCTTAGTTGCCTATGGCTACACCTTC. This translates into CASSLVAYGYTF.

This chain connects TRBV29-1 to TRBJ2-7; no reliable D call. Trimming took 4 bases from V and 4 from J, leaving 8 bases between them. CDR3 length: 11 amino acids. The germline gives CDR1 SQVTM, CDR2 ANQGSEA. CDR3 loop: CSVGGTYEQYF. The CDR3 DNA follows: TGCAGCGTTGGAGGAACATACGAGCAGTACTTC.

This clonotype has ten or more counts. The chain joins TRBV7-2 to TRBJ2-5; 11 nucleotides match TRBD2. There are 15 residues in the CDR3. V lost 5 bases, J lost 2 bases, and 4 bases stayed unmatched. CDR1 SGHTA and CDR2 FQGNSA come from the germline V gene. For the CDR3, the DNA is TGTGCCAGCAGCCTGGGACTAGCGGTTCAAGAGACCCAGTACTTC. Encoded protein: CASSLGLAVQETQYF.